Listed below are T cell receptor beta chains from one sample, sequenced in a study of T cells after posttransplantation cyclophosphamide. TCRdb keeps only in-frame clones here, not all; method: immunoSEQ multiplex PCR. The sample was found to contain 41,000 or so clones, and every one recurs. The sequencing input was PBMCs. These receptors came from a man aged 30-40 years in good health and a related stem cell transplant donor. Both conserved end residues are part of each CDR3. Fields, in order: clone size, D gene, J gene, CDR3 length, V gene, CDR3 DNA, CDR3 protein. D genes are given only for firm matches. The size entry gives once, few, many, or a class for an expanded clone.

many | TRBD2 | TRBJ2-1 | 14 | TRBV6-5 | TGTGCCAGCAGCCGCAGCGGGGCCTACAATGAGCAGTTCTTC | CASSRSGAYNEQFF
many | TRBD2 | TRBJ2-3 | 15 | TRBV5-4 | TGTGCCAGCAGCACCGGACTAGCGGGAACAGATACGCAGTATTTT | CASSTGLAGTDTQYF
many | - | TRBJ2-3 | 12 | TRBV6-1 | TGTGCCAGCAGTCCATTCACAGATACGCAGTATTTT | CASSPFTDTQYF
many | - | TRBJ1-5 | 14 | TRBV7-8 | TGTGCCAGCAGGTTACTAAATAGCAATCAGCCCCAGCATTTT | CASRLLNSNQPQHF
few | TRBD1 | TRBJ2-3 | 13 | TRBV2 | TGTGCCAGCAGTGAGCTGGGGACAGGCACGCAGTATTTT | CASSELGTGTQYF
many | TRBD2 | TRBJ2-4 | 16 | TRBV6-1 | TGTGCCAGCAGTGCGACTAGCGGGGGCCCTCAAAACATTCAGTACTTC | CASSATSGGPQNIQYF
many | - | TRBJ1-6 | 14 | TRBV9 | TGTGCCAGCAGCGTAGGTGGCAGAGATTCACCCCTCCACTTT | CASSVGGRDSPLHF
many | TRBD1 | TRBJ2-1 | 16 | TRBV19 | TGTGCCAGTAGTATAGCCCCTGGACAGGGACTCAATGAGCAGTTCTTC | CASSIAPGQGLNEQFF
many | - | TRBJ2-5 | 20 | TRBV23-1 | TGCGCCAGCAGTCATCCGTACCAGGGAAAATTGAACATAATCCAAGAGACCCAGTACTTC | CASSHPYQGKLNIIQETQYF
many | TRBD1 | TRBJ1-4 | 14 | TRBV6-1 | TGTGCCAGCAGTGACCTACAGGGGGGAGAAAAACTGTTTTTT | CASSDLQGGEKLFF
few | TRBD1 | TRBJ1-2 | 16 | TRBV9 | TGTGCCAGCAGCCTTACCGGGACAGGGTTTATTGGTGGCTACACCTTC | CASSLTGTGFIGGYTF
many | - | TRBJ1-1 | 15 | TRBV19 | TGTGCCAGTAGTGCCTCCCGGACATGGGACACTGAAGCTTTCTTT | CASSASRTWDTEAFF
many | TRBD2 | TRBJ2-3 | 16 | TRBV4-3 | TGCGCCAGCAGCCAAGAAGGGACTAGCAGAGGAGATACGCAGTATTTT | CASSQEGTSRGDTQYF
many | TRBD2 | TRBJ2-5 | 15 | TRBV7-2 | TGTGCCAGCAGCTGGACTAGCGGGATCCAAGAGACCCAGTACTTC | CASSWTSGIQETQYF
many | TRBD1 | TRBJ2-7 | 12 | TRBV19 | TGTGCCAGTTCTGACAGGGTAGCCGAGCAGTACTTC | CASSDRVAEQYF